Below, 3 T cell receptor beta chains from the same sample are listed, as sequenced in a study of a mutant IDH1 vaccine in newly diagnosed glioma. These receptors have no known antigen. Time point noted: week 11, during vaccination. The study gave 300 ug of mutant IDH1 20-mer peptide per vaccine dose, with topical imiquimod. TCRdb's table, derived via immunoSEQ multiplex PCR, lists solely in-frame clones and lacks some. The repertoire holds over 55,000 clones, with under 90% as singletons. The input for sequencing was PBMCs, taken from a glioma patient whose treatment included an IDH1 peptide vaccine. The source is a man younger than 45 with glioma.

The J gene is TRBJ2-3, the V gene TRBV19; no clear D. Germline loops: CDR1 LNHDA, CDR2 SQIVND (reference sequence). V was trimmed by 10 bases and J by 5 bases, leaving 10 bases between them. The CDR3 spans 11 residues. For the CDR3, the DNA is TGTGCCACCCTATCAGGAGATACGCAGTATTTT. Translating gives CATLSGDTQYF. Full variable domain (rest looked up from reference TRBV19 and TRBJ2-3): DGGITQSPKYLFRKEGQNVTLSCEQNLNHDAMYWYRQDPGQGLRLIYYSQIVNDFQKGDIAEGYSVSREKKESFPLTVTSAQKNPTAFYLCATLSGDTQYFGPGTRLTVL.

The rearrangement links TRBV19 to TRBJ1-2; the match to TRBD1 covers 8 bases. CDR1 is LNHDA, CDR2 SQIVND, per germline (reference sequence). The CDR3 spans 15 residues. Trimming removed 3 bases from V and 3 bases from J; junction bases left unmatched: 6. CDR3 residues: CASSIATGVDYGYTF. The CDR3, as DNA: TGTGCCAGTAGTATCGCGACAGGGGTGGACTATGGCTACACCTTC.

This clone has just one count. The chain couples TRBV9 to TRBJ2-1; D possibly uses TRBD1 or TRBD2 (5 bases each). The CDR3 has 10 residues. Germline V gene data show CDR1 as SGDLS and CDR2 as YYNGEE. V dropped 7 bases and J dropped 15 bases, with 14 bases sitting between them. In nucleotides, the CDR3 is TGTGCCAGCGGCGGGCCAGGGCCGTTCTTC. Translated, it gives CASGGPGPFF.